This T cell receptor beta chain was captured by sequencing in a study of beta chain features in type 1 diabetes. The study, taken as a whole, reports: The VDJ junctions of type 1 diabetes patients carried fewer insertions and more deletions.

The entirety of the isolated RNA underwent reverse transcription, so expressed TCRB transcripts were sequenced. Measured with immunoSEQ multiplex PCR; TCRdb has only the in-frame clones, and not every one. The sample lists almost 350,000 clones, 6.5% to 10% seen once, with 0.44% in the top ten. This clone has just a few counts. The target antigen is unknown. Sorting based on CD45RO/CCR7/CD25/CD127/CD95/CD27 separated CD4+ naive, central memory, regulatory and stem cell-like memory cells. The germline V gene has CDR1 SGHTA and CDR2 FQGNSA. CDR3 size: 15 residues. V lost 3 bases, J lost 3 bases, and 6 bases stayed unmatched.

The V gene is TRBV7-2, the J gene TRBJ2-7, with TRBD1 matching 9 bases. Source material: central memory CD4+ T cells from blood. The sequence derives from a young woman in good health. The CDR3 DNA is TGTGCCAGCAGCTTCCGGCGGGGACAGGGCTACGAGCAGTACTTC. Its protein is CASSFRRGQGYEQYF.